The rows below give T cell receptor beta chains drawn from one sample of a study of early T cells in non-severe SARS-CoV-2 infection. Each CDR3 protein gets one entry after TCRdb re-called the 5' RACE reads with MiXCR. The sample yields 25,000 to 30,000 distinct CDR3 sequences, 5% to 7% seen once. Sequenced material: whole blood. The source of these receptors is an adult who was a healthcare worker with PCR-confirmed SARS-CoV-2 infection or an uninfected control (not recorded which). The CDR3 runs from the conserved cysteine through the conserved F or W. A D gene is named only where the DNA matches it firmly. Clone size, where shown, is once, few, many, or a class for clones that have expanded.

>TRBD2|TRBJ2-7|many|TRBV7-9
CASSLDGLAGDEQYF
TGTGCCAGCAGCTTAGACGGACTAGCGGGAGACGAGCAGTACTTC
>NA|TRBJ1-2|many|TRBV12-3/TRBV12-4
CASSFDLGAGYGYTF
TGTGCCAGCAGTTTTGATCTGGGGGCAGGATATGGCTACACCTTC
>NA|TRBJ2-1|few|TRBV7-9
CASSPGTSYNEQFF
TGTGCCAGCAGCCCCGGGACCTCATACAATGAGCAGTTCTTC
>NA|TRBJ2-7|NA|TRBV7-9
CASSWRDVEQYF
TGTGCCAGCAGCTGGCGGGACGTAGAGCAGTACTTC
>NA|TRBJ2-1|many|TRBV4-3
CASSAGSKRGEQFF
TGCGCCAGCAGCGCCGGGTCAAAGAGGGGTGAGCAGTTCTTC
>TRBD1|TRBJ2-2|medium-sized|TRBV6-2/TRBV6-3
CASSHGDRDTGELFF
TGTGCCAGCAGCCACGGGGACAGGGACACCGGGGAGCTGTTTTTT
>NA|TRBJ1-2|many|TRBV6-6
CASSTVWGYTF
TGTGCCAGCAGCACCGTCTGGGGCTACACCTTC
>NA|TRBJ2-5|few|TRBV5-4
CASSTRGGAETQYF
TGTGCCAGCAGCACTAGGGGGGGGGCAGAGACCCAGTACTTC
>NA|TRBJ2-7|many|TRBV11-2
CASSLESSTSFTAVLYEQYF
TGTGCCAGCAGCTTAGAATCGTCGACAAGTTTTACGGCGGTCCTCTACGAGCAGTACTTC
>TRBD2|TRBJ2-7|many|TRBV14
CASSQGPLAGGSYEQYF
TGTGCCAGCAGCCAAGGGCCCCTAGCGGGAGGATCCTACGAGCAGTACTTC
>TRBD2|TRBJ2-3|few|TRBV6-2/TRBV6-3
CASSPLAGGTDTQYF
TGTGCCAGCAGCCCACTAGCGGGGGGCACAGATACGCAGTATTTT
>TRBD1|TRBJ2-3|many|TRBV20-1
CSATDRGRRTDTQYF
TGCAGTGCGACCGACAGGGGGCGACGTACAGATACGCAGTATTTT
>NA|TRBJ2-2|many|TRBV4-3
CASSQGVTINLGGELFF
TGCGCCAGCAGCCAAGGGGTGACGATCAATCTAGGCGGGGAGCTGTTTTTT
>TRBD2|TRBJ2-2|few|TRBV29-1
CSALLTSGSRGLGPGELFF
TGCAGCGCCCTCCTGACTAGCGGGAGCCGGGGCTTGGGCCCCGGGGAGCTGTTTTTT
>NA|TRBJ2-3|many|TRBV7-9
CASSLGRPTDTQYF
TGTGCCAGCAGCCTAGGGAGGCCCACAGATACGCAGTATTTT
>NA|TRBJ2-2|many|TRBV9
CASSVDSGPSNTGELFF
TGTGCCAGCAGCGTAGACTCGGGACCTTCGAACACCGGGGAGCTGTTTTTT
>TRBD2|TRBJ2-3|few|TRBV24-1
CATSDPAGLAYGTQYF
TGTGCCACCAGTGATCCGGCGGGACTAGCTTACGGTACGCAGTATTTT
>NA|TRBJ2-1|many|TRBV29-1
CSVTGSYNEQFF
TGCAGCGTGACAGGCTCCTACAATGAGCAGTTCTTC
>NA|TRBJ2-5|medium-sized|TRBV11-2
CASSLAGGSETQYF
TGTGCCAGCAGCTTAGCGGGGGGCTCAGAGACCCAGTACTTC
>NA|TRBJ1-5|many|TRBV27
CASRLGSNQPQHF
TGTGCCAGCAGGTTGGGTAGCAATCAGCCCCAGCATTTT
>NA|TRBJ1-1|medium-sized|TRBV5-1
CASSERTALTEAFF
TGCGCCAGCAGCGAACGGACAGCCCTCACTGAAGCTTTCTTT
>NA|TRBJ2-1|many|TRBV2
CASTANSYNEQFF
TGTGCCAGCACGGCGAACTCCTACAATGAGCAGTTCTTC
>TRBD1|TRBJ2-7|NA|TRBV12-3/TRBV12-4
CASSDRDRVYEQYF
TGTGCCAGCAGTGACCGGGACAGGGTCTACGAGCAGTACTTC
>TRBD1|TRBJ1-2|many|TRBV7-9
CASFGTGVPKGYTF
TGTGCCAGCTTTGGGACAGGGGTACCCAAGGGCTACACCTTC
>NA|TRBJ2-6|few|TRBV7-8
CASSLSAGANVLTF
TGTGCCAGCAGCTTATCAGCCGGGGCCAACGTCCTGACTTTC
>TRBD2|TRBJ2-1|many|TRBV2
CASKLAGYNEQFF
TGTGCCAGCAAGCTAGCGGGCTACAATGAGCAGTTCTTC
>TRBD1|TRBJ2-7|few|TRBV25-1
CASSQGASYEQYF
TGTGCCAGCAGTCAGGGGGCCTCCTACGAGCAGTACTTC
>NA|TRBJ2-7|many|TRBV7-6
CASSLSQGTYEQYF
TGTGCCAGCAGCTTATCCCAGGGAACCTACGAGCAGTACTTC
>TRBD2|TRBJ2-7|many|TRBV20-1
CSARGPGRELTYEQYF
TGCAGTGCTAGAGGTCCTGGGCGGGAGTTGACCTACGAGCAGTACTTC
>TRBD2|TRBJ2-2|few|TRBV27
CASSLLAGGTTGELFF
TGTGCCAGCAGTTTGCTAGCGGGAGGGACCACCGGGGAGCTGTTTTTT
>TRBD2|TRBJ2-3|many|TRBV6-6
CASSPSSGRTLRADTQYF
TGTGCCAGCAGCCCTTCTAGCGGGAGGACCCTCCGGGCAGATACGCAGTATTTT
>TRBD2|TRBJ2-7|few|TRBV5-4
CASSTQETSGSVEQYF
TGTGCCAGCAGCACCCAGGAGACTAGCGGGTCTGTCGAGCAGTACTTC
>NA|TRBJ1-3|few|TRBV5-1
CASSLESVTASGNTIYF
TGCGCCAGCAGCTTGGAATCAGTGACAGCCTCTGGAAACACCATATATTTT
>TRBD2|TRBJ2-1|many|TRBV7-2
CASSSQPGGLDNEQFF
TGTGCCAGCAGCTCCCAGCCGGGGGGGCTCGACAATGAGCAGTTCTTC
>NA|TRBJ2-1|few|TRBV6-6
CASSSRILPPNEQFF
TGTGCCAGCAGTTCCCGGATTCTACCCCCAAATGAGCAGTTCTTC
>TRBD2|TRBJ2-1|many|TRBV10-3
CAISESGTNNNEQFF
TGTGCCATCAGTGAGTCGGGGACTAACAACAATGAGCAGTTCTTC
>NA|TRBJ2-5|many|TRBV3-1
CASSRPGSGGETQYF
TGTGCCAGCAGCCGCCCGGGTTCCGGAGGAGAGACCCAGTACTTC
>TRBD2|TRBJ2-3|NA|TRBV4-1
CASSHVVAGVTDTQYF
TGCGCCAGCAGCCACGTCGTAGCGGGAGTTACAGATACGCAGTATTTT
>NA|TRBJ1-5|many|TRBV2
CASSGTGMFGYSNQPQHF
TGTGCCAGCAGTGGAACGGGTATGTTCGGCTATAGCAATCAGCCCCAGCATTTT
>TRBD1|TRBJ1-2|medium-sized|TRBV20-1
CSATHRGDYGYTF
TGCAGTGCTACGCACAGGGGGGACTATGGCTACACCTTC